This T cell receptor beta chain originates from a study of beta chain features in type 1 diabetes. About the research overall: Over all samples combined, more than 90,000,000 sorted cells were examined.

The entirety of the isolated RNA underwent reverse transcription, so expressed TCRB transcripts were sequenced. Data came from immunoSEQ multiplex PCR; TCRdb stores just in-frame clones and leaves some out. The table has 95,000 to 110,000 clones, about 26% seen once. The CDR3 length is 16 residues. Germline V gene sequence: CDR1 SGHRS, CDR2 YFSETQ. Unmatched junction bases numbered 10, after V lost 0 bases and J lost 5 bases. Purity exceeded 95% in all sorted populations. Remarks on this clone: The target antigen is unknown.

Findings of the study overall: Unsettled here was the matter of whether HLA type influences TCRB rearrangement. Among all four CD4+ subsets, Type 1 diabetes patients had TCRB CDR3s that were moderately but significantly shorter.

The chain is built from TRBV5-1 and TRBJ1-1; 7 bases are a match to TRBD1. What was sequenced was central memory CD4+ T cells from blood. The source of this sequence is a woman in her late teens or twenties with type 1 diabetes. CDR3 amino acids: CASSLGAGGSYTEAFF. The CDR3, as DNA: TGCGCCAGCAGCTTGGGGGCAGGGGGAAGTTATACTGAAGCTTTCTTT.